Sequencing of this T cell receptor beta chain was carried out in a study of shared clonotypes between healthy human individuals. Points from the study as a whole: Clonotype sharing across donors was expected to vary with sequencing depth.

The repertoire was sequenced with immunoSEQ multiplex PCR; TCRdb's copy has only in-frame clones and lacks some. The profile shows roughly 490,000 clones, approximately 80% of them singletons. With respect to this clone: What it binds is unknown.

Germline V gene data show CDR1 as MGHRA and CDR2 as YSYEKL. V gave up 0 bases and J gave up 4 bases, with 13 bases separating them. CDR3 size: 16 residues. Each sample came from a Caucasian adult donor living in Nashville, Tennessee. This chain links TRBV4-1 with TRBJ2-1, with a tentative D call TRBD2 (5 bases). This TCR came from a woman in her thirties or forties in good health. Some clones in this sample may be carry-over from other donors' samples. Sequenced sample: PBMCs. DNA of the CDR3: TGCGCCAGCAGCCAAGACCCGGCTAGCAGGTACAATGAGCAGTTCTTC. Translated: CASSQDPASRYNEQFF.